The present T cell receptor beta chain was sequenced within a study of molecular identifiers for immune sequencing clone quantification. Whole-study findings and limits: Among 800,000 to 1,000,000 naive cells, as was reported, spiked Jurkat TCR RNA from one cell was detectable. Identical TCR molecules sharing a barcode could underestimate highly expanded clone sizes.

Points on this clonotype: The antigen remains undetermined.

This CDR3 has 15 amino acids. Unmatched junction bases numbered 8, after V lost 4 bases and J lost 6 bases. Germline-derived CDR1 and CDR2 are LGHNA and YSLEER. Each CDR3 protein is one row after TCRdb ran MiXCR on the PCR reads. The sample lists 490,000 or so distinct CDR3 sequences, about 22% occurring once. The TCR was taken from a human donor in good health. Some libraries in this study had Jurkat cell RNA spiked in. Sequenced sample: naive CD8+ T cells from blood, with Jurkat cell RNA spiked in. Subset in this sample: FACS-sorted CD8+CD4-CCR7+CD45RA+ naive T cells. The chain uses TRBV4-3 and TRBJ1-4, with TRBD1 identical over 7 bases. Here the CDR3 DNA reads TGCGCCAGCAGCCCAAGTAGGGACAGCTATGAAAAACTGTTTTTT. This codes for CASSPSRDSYEKLFF.